A selection of T cell receptor beta chains follows, all from one sample in a study of cytomegalovirus exposure and HLA in healthy donors. Clones were sequenced by immunoSEQ multiplex PCR, and TCRdb holds only the in-frame ones, with some missing. The table lists fewer than 250,000 clones, 70% to 90% of them singletons. Sequenced material: PBMCs. These TCRs come from a human donor in good health. Each CDR3 is given with its conserved first and last residue. D genes are given only for firm matches. Only some rows state a clone size, as once, few, many or a class for expanded clones.

DNA	CDR3	D	V	J	size
TGCGCCAGCAACGGTTACAGGGAGGGCAAAAACATTCAGTACTTC	CASNGYREGKNIQYF	.	TRBV10-1	TRBJ2-4	.
TGCGCCAGCAGCCAAGGGGGAGCGGGAGGGCCATACAATGAGCAGTTCTTC	CASSQGGAGGPYNEQFF	TRBD2	TRBV4-1	TRBJ2-1	.
TGTGCCAGCAGTTTCAGGGGAGATACGCAGTATTTT	CASSFRGDTQYF	.	TRBV28	TRBJ2-3	.
TGTGCCAGCAGCTTCAGACAGGGGGACCTAGCAGATACGCAGTATTTT	CASSFRQGDLADTQYF	TRBD1	TRBV7-8	TRBJ2-3	.
TGTGCCAGCAGTACAACAGGGGAAGCTTTCTTT	CASSTTGEAFF	.	TRBV27	TRBJ1-1	.
TGTGCCAGCAGTTACCCCTCTAGCGGGAGCACAGATACGCAGTATTTT	CASSYPSSGSTDTQYF	TRBD2	TRBV6-6	TRBJ2-3	few
TGTGCCAGCAGCGTTAGCGGGGCTAGCACAGATACGCAGTATTTT	CASSVSGASTDTQYF	TRBD2	TRBV9	TRBJ2-3	.
TGTGCCAGCAGCCCCCGCCGCATCGACAGGGCGAACACTGAAGCTTTCTTT	CASSPRRIDRANTEAFF	TRBD1	TRBV7-3	TRBJ1-1	.
TGTGCCAGCAGTTCGAACTATGGCTACACCTTC	CASSSNYGYTF	.	TRBV28	TRBJ1-2	.
TGCGCCAGCAGCTTTAGCGGGATAAGCACAGATACGCAGTATTTT	CASSFSGISTDTQYF	TRBD2	TRBV5-1	TRBJ2-3	.
TGCGCCAGCAGCCAAGATGAGATCGTACGTGAGCAGTACTTC	CASSQDEIVREQYF	.	TRBV4-3	TRBJ2-7	.
TGTGCCTGGAGTGGGCTAGGAATCCGGAACACCATATATTTT	CAWSGLGIRNTIYF	.	TRBV30	TRBJ1-3	.
TGCAGTGTTCGAGTGAGGGAGACCCAGTACTTC	CSVRVRETQYF	.	TRBV20-1	TRBJ2-5	.
TGTGCCAGCAGCCAAGGCGACAGTCCCTACAATGAGCAGTTCTTC	CASSQGDSPYNEQFF	.	TRBV14	TRBJ2-1	.
TGTGCCAGCACAGAATTAGGGGATCCCTATGGCTACACCTTC	CASTELGDPYGYTF	.	TRBV6-6	TRBJ1-2	few
TGTGCCAGCAGCGTAGCCCCGGGACAGAAGAATGCCGGGGAGCTGTTTTTT	CASSVAPGQKNAGELFF	TRBD1	TRBV9	TRBJ2-2	once
TGCGCCAGCAGCCCAGGGACAGTATACGAGCAGTACTTC	CASSPGTVYEQYF	TRBD1	TRBV5-1	TRBJ2-7	.
TGTGCCAGCAGTCTAGGGACTGTGACCTACGAGCAGTACTTC	CASSLGTVTYEQYF	.	TRBV7-8	TRBJ2-7	.
TGCGCCAGCAGCCAAGATCTAGTAAGGGAGCTCTACGAGCAGTACTTC	CASSQDLVRELYEQYF	.	TRBV4-1	TRBJ2-7	once
TGTGCCAGCTCGCAAACAGGGAACACTGAAGCTTTCTTT	CASSQTGNTEAFF	.	TRBV18	TRBJ1-1	.
TGTGCCAGCAGTTTACAGGGGCGGGAGTACTTC	CASSLQGREYF	TRBD1	TRBV2	TRBJ2-7	.
TGTGCCAGCATGAATTTGGGGAGATCGGAGACCCAGTACTTC	CASMNLGRSETQYF	.	TRBV28	TRBJ2-5	.
TGTGCCAGCACCCCTCGTGAACGGAGGCTCTATGGCTACACCTTC	CASTPRERRLYGYTF	.	TRBV7-3	TRBJ1-2	once
TGTGCCAGCTCGTCAGGGGCCTCCTACGAGCAGTACTTC	CASSSGASYEQYF	.	TRBV18	TRBJ2-7	.
TGTGCCAGCAGCGGAGACACTGGCTCCGAAGCTTTCTTT	CASSGDTGSEAFF	.	TRBV9	TRBJ1-1	few
TGTGCCAGCAGTCCGGGACTAGCGGTCTACAATGAGCAGTTCTTC	CASSPGLAVYNEQFF	TRBD2	TRBV2	TRBJ2-1	.
TGTGCCACCTCTCATGGGGAGGCGAGACCCTACGAGCAGTACTTC	CATSHGEARPYEQYF	.	TRBV19	TRBJ2-7	.
TGTGCCAGCTCACCAGACAGTTCAGGGTACGAGCAGTACTTC	CASSPDSSGYEQYF	.	TRBV18	TRBJ2-7	once
TGTGCCAGCATCGGCCAGGGGGAAAACTATGGCTACACCTTC	CASIGQGENYGYTF	TRBD1	TRBV2	TRBJ1-2	.